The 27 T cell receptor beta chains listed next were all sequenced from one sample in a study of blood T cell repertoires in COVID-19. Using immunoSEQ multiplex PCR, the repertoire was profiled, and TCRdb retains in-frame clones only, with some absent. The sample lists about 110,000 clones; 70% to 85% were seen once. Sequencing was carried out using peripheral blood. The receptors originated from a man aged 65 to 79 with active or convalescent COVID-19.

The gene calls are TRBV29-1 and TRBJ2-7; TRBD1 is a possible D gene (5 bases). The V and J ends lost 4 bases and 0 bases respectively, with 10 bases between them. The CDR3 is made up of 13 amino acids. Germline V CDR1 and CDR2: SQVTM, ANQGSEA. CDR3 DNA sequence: TGCAGCGTTGTCCCAGGGAACTCCTACGAGCAGTACTTC. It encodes CSVVPGNSYEQYF.

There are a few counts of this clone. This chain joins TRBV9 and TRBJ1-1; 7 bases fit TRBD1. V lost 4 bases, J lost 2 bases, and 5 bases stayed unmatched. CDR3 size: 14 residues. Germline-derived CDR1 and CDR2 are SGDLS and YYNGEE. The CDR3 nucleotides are TGTGCCAGCAGCCTACAGGGGACTAACACTGAAGCTTTCTTT. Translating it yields CASSLQGTNTEAFF.

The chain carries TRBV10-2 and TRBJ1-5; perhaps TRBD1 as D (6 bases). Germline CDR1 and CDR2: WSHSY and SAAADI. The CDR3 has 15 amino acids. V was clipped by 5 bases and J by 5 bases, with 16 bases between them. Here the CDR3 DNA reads TGCGCCAGCAGTTTCACCGGGACATCTTATCAGCCCCAGCATTTT. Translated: CASSFTGTSYQPQHF.

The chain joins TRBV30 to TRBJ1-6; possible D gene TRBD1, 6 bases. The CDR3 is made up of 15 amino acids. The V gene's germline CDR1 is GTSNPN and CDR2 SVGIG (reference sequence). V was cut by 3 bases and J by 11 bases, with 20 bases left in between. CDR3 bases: TGTGCCTGGAGCCCCCTCAGGGGAGGGAGGGCACCCCTCCACTTT. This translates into CAWSPLRGGRAPLHF.

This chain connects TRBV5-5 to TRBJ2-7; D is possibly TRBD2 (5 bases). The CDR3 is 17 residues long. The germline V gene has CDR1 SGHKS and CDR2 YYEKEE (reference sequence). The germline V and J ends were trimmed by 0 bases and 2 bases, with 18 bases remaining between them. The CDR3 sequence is CASSLVWGSGNPYEQYF. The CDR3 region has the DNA TGTGCCAGCAGCTTGGTTTGGGGTTCGGGAAATCCCTACGAGCAGTACTTC. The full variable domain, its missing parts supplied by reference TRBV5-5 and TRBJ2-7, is DAGVTQSPTHLIKTRGQQVTLRCSPISGHKSVSWYQQVLGQGPQFIFQYYEKEERGRGNFPDRFSARQFPNYSSELNVNALLLGDSALYLCASSLVWGSGNPYEQYFGPGTRLTVT.

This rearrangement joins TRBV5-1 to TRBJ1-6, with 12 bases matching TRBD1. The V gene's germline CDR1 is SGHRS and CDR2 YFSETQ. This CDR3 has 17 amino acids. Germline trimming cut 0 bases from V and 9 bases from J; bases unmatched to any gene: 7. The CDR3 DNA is TGCGCCAGCAGCTTGGCACTCGGGACAGGGGGCGGTTCACCCCTCCACTTT. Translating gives CASSLALGTGGGSPLHF.

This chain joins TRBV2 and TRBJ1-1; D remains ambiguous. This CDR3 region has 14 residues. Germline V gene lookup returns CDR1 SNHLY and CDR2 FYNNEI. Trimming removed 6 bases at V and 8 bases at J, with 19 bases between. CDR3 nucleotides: TGTGCCAGCAGAGCCACCGCACCCGGAGCCGAAGCTTTCTTT. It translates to CASRATAPGAEAFF. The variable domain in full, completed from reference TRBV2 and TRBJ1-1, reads EPEVTQTPSHQVTQMGQEVILRCVPISNHLYFYWYRQILGQKVEFLVSFYNNEISEKSEIFDDQFSVERPDGSNFTLKIRSTKLEDSAMYFCASRATAPGAEAFFGQGTRLTVV.

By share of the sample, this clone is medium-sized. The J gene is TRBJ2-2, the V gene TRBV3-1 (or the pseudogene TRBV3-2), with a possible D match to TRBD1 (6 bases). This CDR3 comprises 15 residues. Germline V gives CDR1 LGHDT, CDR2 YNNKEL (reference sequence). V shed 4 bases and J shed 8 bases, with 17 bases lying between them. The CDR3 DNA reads TGTGCCAGCAGCCCGAGAAACAGGGTCGCAGGGGAGCTGTTTTTT. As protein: CASSPRNRVAGELFF.

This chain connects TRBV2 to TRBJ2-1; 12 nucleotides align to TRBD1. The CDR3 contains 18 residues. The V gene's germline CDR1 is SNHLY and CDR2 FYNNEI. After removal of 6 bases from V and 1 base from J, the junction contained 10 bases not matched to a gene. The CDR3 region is CASRTGTGGSVSYNEQFF. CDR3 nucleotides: TGTGCCAGCAGGACCGGGACAGGGGGCTCCGTTTCCTACAATGAGCAGTTCTTC.

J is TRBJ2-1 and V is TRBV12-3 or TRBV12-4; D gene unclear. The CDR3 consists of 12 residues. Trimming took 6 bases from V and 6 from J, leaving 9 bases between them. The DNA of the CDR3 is TGTGCCAGCAGCTCCCCGGGCAATGAGCAGTTCTTC. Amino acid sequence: CASSSPGNEQFF.

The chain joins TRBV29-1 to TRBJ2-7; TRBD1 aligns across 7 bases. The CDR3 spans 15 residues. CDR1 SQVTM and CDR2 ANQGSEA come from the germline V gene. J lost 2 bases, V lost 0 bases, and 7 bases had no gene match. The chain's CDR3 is CSVEDEGQSPYEQYF. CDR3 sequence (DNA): TGCAGCGTTGAAGATGAGGGACAGAGCCCCTACGAGCAGTACTTC.

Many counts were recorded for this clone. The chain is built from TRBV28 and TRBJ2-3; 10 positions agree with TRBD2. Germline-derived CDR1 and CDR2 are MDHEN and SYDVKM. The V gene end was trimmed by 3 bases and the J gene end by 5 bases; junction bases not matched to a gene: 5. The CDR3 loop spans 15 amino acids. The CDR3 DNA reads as TGTGCCAGCAGTTTGGCTAGCGGGAGTTTAGATACGCAGTATTTT. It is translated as CASSLASGSLDTQYF. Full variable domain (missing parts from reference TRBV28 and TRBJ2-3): DVKVTQSSRYLVKRTGEKVFLECVQDMDHENMFWYRQDPGLGLRLIYFSYDVKMKEKGDIPEGYSVSREKKERFSLILESASTNQTSMYLCASSLASGSLDTQYFGPGTRLTVL.

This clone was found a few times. CDR3 region: CASSGGYSFGETQYF. CDR3 bases: TGCGCCAGCAGCGGCGGCTACTCCTTTGGAGAGACCCAGTACTTC. The rearrangement uses TRBV5-1 and TRBJ2-5; D uncertain. This CDR3 has 15 amino acids. With 4 bases removed from V and 4 bases from J, the gap between germline ends came to 17 bases. The germline gives CDR1 SGHRS, CDR2 YFSETQ.

DNA for the CDR3: TGTGCCAGCAGTGACCGGGAGACCCAGTACTTC. It yields the protein CASSDRETQYF. The V call is TRBV2, the J call TRBJ2-5; unclear D gene. From germline, CDR1 is SNHLY and CDR2 FYNNEI. There are 11 residues in the CDR3. V was pared by 3 bases and J by 5 bases, with 4 bases between.

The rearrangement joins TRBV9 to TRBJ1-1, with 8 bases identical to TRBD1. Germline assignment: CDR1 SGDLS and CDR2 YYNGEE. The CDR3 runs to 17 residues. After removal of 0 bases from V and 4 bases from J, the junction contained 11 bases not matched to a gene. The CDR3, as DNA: TGTGCCAGCAGCGTAGCTACAGGGGGAAGGGCTGGCACTGAAGCTTTCTTT. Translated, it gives CASSVATGGRAGTEAFF.

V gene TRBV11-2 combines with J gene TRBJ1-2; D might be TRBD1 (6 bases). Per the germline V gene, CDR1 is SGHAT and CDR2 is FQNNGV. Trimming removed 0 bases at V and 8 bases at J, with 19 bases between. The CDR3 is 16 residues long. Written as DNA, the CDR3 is TGTGCCAGCAGCTTAGATCAGGGGCAGGGGTTAGGAGGCTACACCTTC. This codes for CASSLDQGQGLGGYTF.

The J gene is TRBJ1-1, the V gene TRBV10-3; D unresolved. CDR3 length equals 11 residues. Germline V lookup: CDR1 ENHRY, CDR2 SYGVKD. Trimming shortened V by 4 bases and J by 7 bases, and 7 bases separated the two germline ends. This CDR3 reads CAISAGDEAFF. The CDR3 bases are TGTGCCATCAGTGCCGGGGATGAAGCTTTCTTT.

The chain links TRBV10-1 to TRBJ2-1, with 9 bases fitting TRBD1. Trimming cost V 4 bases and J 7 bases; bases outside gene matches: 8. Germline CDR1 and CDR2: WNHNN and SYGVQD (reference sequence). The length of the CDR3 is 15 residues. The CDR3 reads CASSAAGQGSNEQFF. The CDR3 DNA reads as TGCGCCAGCAGTGCCGCGGGACAGGGCTCGAATGAGCAGTTCTTC.

CDR3 residues: CSVERGRGFENTEAFF. The CDR3 DNA is TGCAGCGTTGAAAGGGGCAGGGGGTTCGAGAACACTGAAGCTTTCTTT. The J gene is TRBJ1-1, the V gene TRBV29-1; TRBD1 agrees at 7 bases. V gave up 2 bases and J gave up 1 base; unmatched junction bases: 10. The CDR3 loop spans 16 amino acids. Germline V lookup: CDR1 SQVTM, CDR2 ANQGSEA. Complete variable domain (other parts from reference TRBV29-1 and TRBJ1-1): SAVISQKPSRDICQRGTSLTIQCQVDSQVTMMFWYRQQPGQSLTLIATANQGSEATYESGFVIDKFPISRPNLTFSTLTVSNMSPEDSSIYLCSVERGRGFENTEAFFGQGTRLTVV.

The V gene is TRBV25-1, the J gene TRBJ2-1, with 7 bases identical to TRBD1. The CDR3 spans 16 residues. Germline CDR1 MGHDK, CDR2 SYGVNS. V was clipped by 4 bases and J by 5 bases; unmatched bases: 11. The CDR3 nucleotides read TGTGCCAGCAGTGCGGGTGGGACAGAGAGTAACAATGAGCAGTTCTTC. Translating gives CASSAGGTESNNEQFF. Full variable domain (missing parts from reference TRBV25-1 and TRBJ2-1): EADIYQTPRYLVIGTGKKITLECSQTMGHDKMYWYQQDPGMELHLIHYSYGVNSTEKGDLSSESTVSRIRTEHFPLTLESARPSHTSQYLCASSAGGTESNNEQFFGPGTRLTVL.

This CDR3 is CASSLDRATNYGYTF. The CDR3, as DNA: TGTGCCAGCAGCCTGGACAGGGCAACAAACTATGGCTACACCTTC. V usage is TRBV11-2 and J usage is TRBJ1-2, with 8 positions matching TRBD1. CDR1 and CDR2 (germline): SGHAT, FQNNGV. With V trimmed by 5 bases and J by 2 bases, 7 bases remained unmatched. The CDR3 spans 15 residues.

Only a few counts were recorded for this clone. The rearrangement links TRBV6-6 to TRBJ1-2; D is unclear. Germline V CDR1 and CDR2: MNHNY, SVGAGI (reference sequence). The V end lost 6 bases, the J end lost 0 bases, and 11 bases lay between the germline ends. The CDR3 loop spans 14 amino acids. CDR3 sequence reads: CASRNRESNYGYTF. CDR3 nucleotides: TGTGCCAGCAGAAACCGGGAATCTAACTATGGCTACACCTTC.

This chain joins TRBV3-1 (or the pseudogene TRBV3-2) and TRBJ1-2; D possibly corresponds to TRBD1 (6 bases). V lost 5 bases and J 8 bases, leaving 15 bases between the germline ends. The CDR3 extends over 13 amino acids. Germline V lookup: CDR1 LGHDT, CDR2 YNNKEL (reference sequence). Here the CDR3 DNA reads TGTGCCAGCAGCGAACTGGCAGGGGTGGGCTACACCTTC. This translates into CASSELAGVGYTF.

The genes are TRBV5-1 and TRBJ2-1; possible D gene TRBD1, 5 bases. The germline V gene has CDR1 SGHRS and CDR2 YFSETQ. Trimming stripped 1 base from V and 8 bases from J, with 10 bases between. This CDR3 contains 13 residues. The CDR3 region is CASSLNQGYEQFF. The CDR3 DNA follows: TGCGCCAGCAGCTTGAACCAGGGCTATGAGCAGTTCTTC. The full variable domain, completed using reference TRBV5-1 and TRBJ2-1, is KAGVTQTPRYLIKTRGQQVTLSCSPISGHRSVSWYQQTPGQGLQFLFEYFSETQRNKGNFPGRFSGRQFSNSRSEMNVSTLELGDSALYLCASSLNQGYEQFFGPGTRLTVL.

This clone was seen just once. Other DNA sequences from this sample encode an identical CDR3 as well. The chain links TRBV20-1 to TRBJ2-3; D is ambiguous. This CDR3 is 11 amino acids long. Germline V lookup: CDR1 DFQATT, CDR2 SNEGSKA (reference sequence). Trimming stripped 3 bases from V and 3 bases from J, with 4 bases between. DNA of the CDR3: TGCAGTGCTAGGAGGACAGATACGCAGTATTTT. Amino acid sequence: CSARRTDTQYF.

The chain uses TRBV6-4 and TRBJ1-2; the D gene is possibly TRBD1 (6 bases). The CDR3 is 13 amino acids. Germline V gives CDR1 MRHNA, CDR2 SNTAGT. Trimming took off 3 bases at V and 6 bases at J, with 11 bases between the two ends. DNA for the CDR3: TGTGCCAGCAGTGATCTCAGGGGAGATGGCTACACCTTC. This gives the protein CASSDLRGDGYTF.

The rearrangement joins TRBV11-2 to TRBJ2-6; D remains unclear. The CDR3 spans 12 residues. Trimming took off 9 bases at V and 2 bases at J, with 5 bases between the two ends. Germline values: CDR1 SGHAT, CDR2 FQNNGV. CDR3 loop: CASNPGANVLTF. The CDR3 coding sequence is TGTGCCAGTAATCCTGGGGCCAACGTCCTGACTTTC.